This T cell receptor (beta chain) came from a study of graft-versus-host responses after intestinal transplantation. Study at large: Recipients got multivisceral, liver-intestinal, or isolated intestinal transplants. Uniformly, recipients were administered anti-thymocyte globulin induction with subsequent tacrolimus and steroids for three to four years.

The CDR3 has 17 amino acids. The trim removed 2 bases at V and 2 bases at J, leaving 9 bases unmatched. From germline, CDR1 is LGHNA and CDR2 YNFKEQ. TCRdb's copy holds only in-frame clones and misses some; the assay was immunoSEQ multiplex PCR. The data hold approximately 89,000 clones, with approximately 92% observed a single time. Study-wide findings and caveats: With peak circulating GvH clone levels came an association with early post-transplant HvG declines. Detection of GvH clones occurred in recipient marrow, and some had their first appearance in ileum or blood.

Comments on this clone: Its antigen is undetermined.

The specimen comprised unstimulated CD8+ T cells sorted from spleen or lymph node cells, sampled before transplant. V gene TRBV4-2 combines with J gene TRBJ2-3, with 8 bases matching TRBD1. The sequence derives from a human donor who was the organ donor for an intestinal transplant. In DNA, the CDR3 is TGTGCCAGCAGCCAATTCCGGGACAGGTTCTACACAGATACGCAGTATTTT. The encoded protein is CASSQFRDRFYTDTQYF.